This TCR beta chain was identified during a study of blood T cell repertoires in COVID-19. Overall study context: Samples came from the United States, Italy and Spain, spanning acute and convalescent COVID-19. T cells, B-cell-depleted T cells, or PBMCs supplied cDNA or gDNA.

V was cut by 3 bases and J by 5 bases, with 7 bases left in between. This CDR3 is 12 amino acids long. As processed by the authors: For nucleated cells, counts were estimated from reference gene primer amplification. TCRdb's copy holds only in-frame clones and misses some; the assay was immunoSEQ multiplex PCR. V and J calls and clone size are as listed in that table; D and trimming were resolved from the DNA. Among under 30,000 clones listed, 83% were seen once. Sequencing was performed on peripheral blood. The receptor comes from a human donor in a cohort sampled during active COVID-19. The V and J genes are TRBV12-3 or TRBV12-4 and TRBJ1-1; D not certain. Written as DNA, the CDR3 is TGTGCCAGCAGTTTCAGGTTTACTGAAGCTTTCTTT. Translated, it gives CASSFRFTEAFF.